Each of the 32 T cell receptor beta chains below was sequenced from the same sample in a study of blood T cell repertoires in COVID-19. The repertoire was sequenced with immunoSEQ multiplex PCR; TCRdb's copy has only in-frame clones and lacks some. The sample has 25,000 to 30,000 clones, about 80% seen once. Sequenced sample: peripheral blood. The receptors stem from a man between 70 and 80 years old with active COVID-19.

This CDR3 reads CASSGQLAGGPGRLAETQYF. The CDR3 DNA follows: TGTGCCAGCAGTGGCCAGCTAGCGGGGGGGCCCGGGAGGTTAGCGGAGACCCAGTACTTC. This chain uses TRBV6-1 with TRBJ2-5, with 12 positions matching TRBD2. There are 20 residues in the CDR3. The germline V gene encodes CDR1 MNHNS and CDR2 SASEGT. V dropped 4 bases and J dropped 5; count of bases not matched to a gene: 20.

The gene calls are TRBV30 and TRBJ1-2; D not resolved. Per the germline V gene, CDR1 is GTSNPN and CDR2 is SVGIG (reference sequence). The V end lost 1 base, the J end lost 7 bases, and 22 bases lay between the germline ends. The CDR3 has 16 residues. The CDR3 sequence: CAWSGRPTEAARGYTF. DNA of the CDR3: TGTGCCTGGAGTGGAAGACCCACTGAGGCGGCCCGTGGCTACACCTTC.

V is TRBV12-3 or TRBV12-4 and J is TRBJ2-1; D is uncertain. The CDR3 contains 12 residues. Trimming cost V 4 bases and J 9 bases, with 10 bases left between them. The CDR3 is CASSSLAAEQFF. In DNA, the CDR3 is TGTGCCAGCAGTTCGCTGGCGGCTGAGCAGTTCTTC.

The chain links TRBV3-1 (or the pseudogene TRBV3-2) to TRBJ2-7; TRBD1 is a possible D gene (5 bases). CDR1 and CDR2 (germline): LGHDT, YNNKEL (reference sequence). The V gene lost 2 bases and the J gene lost 7 bases, with 12 bases spanning the gap. The CDR3 consists of 13 residues. As DNA, the CDR3 is TGTGCCAGCAGCCAATCCCAGGGTAAGGAGCAGTACTTC. This sequence encodes CASSQSQGKEQYF.

This clone was recorded only once. This chain uses TRBV5-1 with TRBJ2-7, with 7 bases that match TRBD2. Per the germline V gene, CDR1 is SGHRS and CDR2 is YFSETQ. Trimming removed 4 bases from V and 2 bases from J; junction bases left unmatched: 9. The CDR3 runs to 15 residues. The CDR3 spells CASSPPWGGAYEQYF. The CDR3 nucleotides read TGCGCCAGCAGCCCCCCTTGGGGGGGGGCCTACGAGCAGTACTTC.

This sequence joins TRBV6-6 and TRBJ1-6; 10 bases are a match to TRBD1. Germline CDR1 reads MNHNY; CDR2 reads SVGAGI (reference sequence). CDR3 length: 16 residues. The V gene end was trimmed by 6 bases and the J gene end by 8 bases; junction bases not matched to a gene: 10. DNA for the CDR3: TGTGCCAGCAGAGACACGGGACAGGGGCCCGATTCACCCCTCCACTTT. Residues: CASRDTGQGPDSPLHF.

At least ten counts were recorded for this clone. The chain joins TRBV7-3 to TRBJ2-3; D is possibly TRBD2 (6 bases). Trimming pared 2 bases from V and 6 bases from J, leaving 15 bases between. This CDR3 is 15 amino acids long. Germline-derived CDR1 and CDR2 are SGHTA and FQGTGA. The CDR3 sequence is CASSLGGGAGDTQYF. DNA of the CDR3: TGTGCCAGCAGCTTAGGAGGAGGGGCGGGGGATACGCAGTATTTT.

This sequence joins TRBV12-5 and TRBJ2-7, with D maybe TRBD2 (5 bases). The CDR3 has 14 amino acids. Between the trimmed V and J ends, which lost 7 bases and 1 base, there was a span of 14 bases. Germline CDR1 and CDR2: LGHNT and FRNRAP. CDR3 sequence (DNA): TGTGCTAGTGCTCTCCACGAGGGATCCTACGAGCAGTACTTC. It yields the protein CASALHEGSYEQYF.

The sample holds one count of this clone. Other DNA variants within this sample encode the same CDR3. V is TRBV7-9 and J is TRBJ2-2, with D maybe TRBD2 (5 bases). V lost 3 bases and J 0 bases, leaving 11 bases between the germline ends. The CDR3 spans 16 residues. Germline CDR1 and CDR2: SEHNR and FQNEAQ (reference sequence). This chain's CDR3 is CASSLGSGSNTGELFF. In DNA form, the CDR3 reads TGTGCCAGCAGCTTGGGATCGGGGTCGAACACCGGGGAGCTGTTTTTT.

Comments on this clone: Germline is not matched at one junction end, which may reflect a read error. This chain uses TRBV9 with TRBJ2-7, with 11 bases fitting TRBD1. This CDR3 comprises 15 residues. Germline V gives CDR1 SGDLS, CDR2 YYNGEE. The DNA for the CDR3 is TGTCCCAGCAGCGTGGGACAGGGGGGGGAGAACGAGCAGTACTTC. It is translated as CPSSVGQGGENEQYF.

The chain is built from TRBV9 and TRBJ1-2, with 11 bases lining up with TRBD1. This CDR3 comprises 16 residues. Trimming at V came to 2 bases and at J to 6 bases, leaving 9 bases not matched to a gene. The V gene's germline CDR1 is SGDLS and CDR2 YYNGEE. This chain's CDR3 is CASSVAPGQGVNGYTF. The CDR3 bases are TGTGCCAGCAGCGTCGCACCGGGACAGGGGGTGAATGGCTACACCTTC.

The chain couples TRBV24-1 to TRBJ2-1, with 7 bases aligning to TRBD2. In germline, CDR1 is KGHDR, CDR2 SFDVKD. The CDR3 extends over 17 amino acids. V shed 1 base, J shed 6 bases, and the junction held 11 bases outside the gene matches. In nucleotides, the CDR3 is TGTGCCACCAGTGATTTTCAAGCGGGGATAGTTCGCAATGAGCAGTTCTTC. As protein: CATSDFQAGIVRNEQFF.

This clone was seen once. This sequence joins TRBV7-6 and TRBJ2-1, with 16 bases fitting TRBD2. Germline-derived CDR1 and CDR2 are SGHVS and FNYEAQ. The junction had 9 bases not matched to a gene; V was cut back by 3 bases and J by 7 bases. The CDR3 is 18 residues long. CDR3 region: CASSLGTSGGGTWNEQFF. For the CDR3, the DNA is TGTGCCAGCAGCTTGGGGACTAGCGGGGGGGGTACGTGGAATGAGCAGTTCTTC. Full variable domain (remainder filled in from reference TRBV7-6 and TRBJ2-1): GAGVSQSPRYKVTKRGQDVALRCDPISGHVSLYWYRQALGQGPEFLTYFNYEAQQDKSGLPNDRFSAERPEGSISTLTIQRTEQRDSAMYRCASSLGTSGGGTWNEQFFGPGTRLTVL.

J is TRBJ2-7 and V is TRBV5-1; TRBD2 is a possible D gene (5 bases). CDR3 length equals 13 residues. The germline V gene has CDR1 SGHRS and CDR2 YFSETQ. Trimming cost V 2 bases and J 6 bases, with 12 bases left between them. CDR3 region: CASSFEGSGEQYF. Here the CDR3 DNA reads TGCGCCAGCAGCTTCGAGGGTTCAGGCGAGCAGTACTTC.

V and J are TRBV4-2 and TRBJ1-6, with D perhaps matching TRBD1 (6 bases). V was clipped by 0 bases and J by 8 bases, with 11 bases between them. This CDR3 is 15 amino acids long. The V gene's germline CDR1 is LGHNA and CDR2 YNFKEQ. In DNA form, the CDR3 reads TGTGCCAGCAGCCAAGAAGGACAGACCTATTCACCCCTCCACTTT. It is translated as CASSQEGQTYSPLHF.

This clone came up a few times. The chain couples TRBV11-2 to TRBJ2-5, with D tentatively TRBD2 (5 bases). CDR3 size: 15 residues. Germline assignment: CDR1 SGHAT and CDR2 FQNNGV. V lost 4 bases, J lost 5 bases, and 17 bases lay in between. CDR3 coding DNA: TGTGCCAGCAGCTCCTTTGAGGAGGAGTGGGAGACCCAGTACTTC. It yields the protein CASSSFEEEWETQYF.

This clone has only a few counts. The rearrangement links TRBV10-1 to TRBJ1-1; perhaps TRBD1 as D (5 bases). The CDR3 covers 13 residues. V gave up 6 bases and J gave up 1 base, with 9 bases separating them. The V gene's germline CDR1 is WNHNN and CDR2 SYGVQD (reference sequence). In DNA form, the CDR3 reads TGCGCCAGCAGCGGGACTTGGAACACTGAAGCTTTCTTT. Protein sequence: CASSGTWNTEAFF.

The V call is TRBV23-1, the J call TRBJ2-5; TRBD1 might be the D (5 bases). TRBV23-1 belongs to the ORF category, with a function that is uncertain. This CDR3 is built from 15 residues. Trimming took off 1 base at V and 1 base at J, with 10 bases between the two ends. CDR3 in DNA: TGCGCCAGCAGTCAATTGGCAGGGTCCCAAGAGACCCAGTACTTC. Amino acids: CASSQLAGSQETQYF.

The chain carries TRBV2 and TRBJ1-1; 8 positions agree with TRBD1. This CDR3 is 16 amino acids long. Germline V gene data show CDR1 as SNHLY and CDR2 as FYNNEI. The ends lost 4 bases at V and 4 bases at J; junction bases unmatched: 11. The CDR3 DNA sequence: TGTGCCAGCAGTGGCCAGGGGGCCAACTCAATCACTGAAGCTTTCTTT. It yields the protein CASSGQGANSITEAFF.

This chain connects TRBV3-1 (or the pseudogene TRBV3-2) to TRBJ1-2; no clear D. CDR1 is LGHDT, CDR2 YNNKEL, per germline (reference sequence). The CDR3 sequence is 16 residues long. The V gene lost 1 base and the J gene lost 1 base, with 13 bases spanning the gap. The chain's CDR3 is CASSQVSGSFNYGYTF. CDR3 sequence (DNA): TGTGCCAGCAGCCAAGTGTCGGGGTCCTTTAACTATGGCTACACCTTC.

The genes are TRBV30 and TRBJ1-6, with D possibly being TRBD1 (5 bases). The CDR3 has 13 amino acids. The V gene lost 5 bases and the J gene lost 7 bases, with 12 bases spanning the gap. Germline CDR1 and CDR2: GTSNPN and SVGIG (reference sequence). This chain's CDR3 is CAWQAGLNSPLHF. The CDR3 nucleotides read TGTGCCTGGCAGGCAGGGTTGAATTCACCCCTCCACTTT. The full variable domain, its missing parts supplied by reference TRBV30 and TRBJ1-6, is SQTIHQWPATLVQPVGSPLSLECTVEGTSNPNLYWYRQAAGRGLQLLFYSVGIGQISSEVPQNLSASRPQDRQFILSSKKLLLSDSGFYLCAWQAGLNSPLHFGNGTRLTVT.

V gene TRBV30 combines with J gene TRBJ2-7; tentative D call: TRBD1 (5 bases). The CDR3 sequence is 13 residues long. Trimming pared 0 bases from V and 2 bases from J, leaving 8 bases between. Germline V lookup: CDR1 GTSNPN, CDR2 SVGIG (reference sequence). The CDR3 nucleotides are TGTGCCTGGAGTGTTGGACACCCCTACGAGCAGTACTTC. Its translation: CAWSVGHPYEQYF.

V gene TRBV5-1 combines with J gene TRBJ2-3; D uncertain. V lost 0 bases and J 2 bases, leaving 7 bases between the germline ends. The CDR3 extends over 14 amino acids. Germline V CDR1 and CDR2: SGHRS, YFSETQ. The CDR3 DNA sequence: TGCGCCAGCAGCTTGGCCCAGAACACAGATACGCAGTATTTT. Encoded protein: CASSLAQNTDTQYF. The full variable domain, its missing parts supplied by reference TRBV5-1 and TRBJ2-3, is KAGVTQTPRYLIKTRGQQVTLSCSPISGHRSVSWYQQTPGQGLQFLFEYFSETQRNKGNFPGRFSGRQFSNSRSEMNVSTLELGDSALYLCASSLAQNTDTQYFGPGTRLTVL.

The table lists this clone with a few counts. V gene TRBV19 combines with J gene TRBJ1-6; 7 nucleotides line up with TRBD1. Losses at the gene ends were 6 bases for V and 2 bases for J; bases not matched to a gene: 4. In germline, CDR1 is LNHDA, CDR2 SQIVND (reference sequence). The CDR3 is made up of 15 amino acids. CDR3 protein: CASREGQTYNSPLHF. In DNA form, the CDR3 reads TGTGCCAGTAGAGAGGGACAGACCTATAATTCACCCCTCCACTTT.

CDR3 region: CASSPGTGGAFF. DNA for the CDR3: TGTGCCAGCAGTCCCGGGACAGGGGGCGCTTTCTTT. V usage is TRBV5-4 and J usage is TRBJ1-1, with 12 bases matching TRBD1. Trimming took 5 bases from V and 11 from J; bases not matched to a gene: 4. Germline CDR1 is SGHNT and CDR2 is YYREEE (reference sequence). The CDR3 runs to 12 residues.

V is TRBV11-2 and J is TRBJ2-7; the D gene is possibly TRBD2 (5 bases). The CDR3 consists of 14 residues. Germline V gene data show CDR1 as SGHAT and CDR2 as FQNNGV. V was pared by 5 bases and J by 6 bases, with 17 bases between. CDR3 coding DNA: TGTGCCAGCAGCCTAAGCTTACTAGTCCCCGAGCAGTACTTC. Protein product: CASSLSLLVPEQYF.

The gene calls are TRBV6-6 and TRBJ2-3; D is uncertain. CDR3 size: 13 residues. The germline V and J ends were trimmed by 7 bases and 2 bases, with 10 bases remaining between them. The germline V gene has CDR1 MNHNY and CDR2 SVGAGI (reference sequence). DNA of the CDR3: TGTGCCAGCACCCACAAATCCACAGATACGCAGTATTTT. It specifies CASTHKSTDTQYF.

This rearrangement joins TRBV24-1 to TRBJ1-4; 11 nucleotides align to TRBD1. The CDR3 has 15 residues. V trimming: 2 bases; J trimming: 10 bases; junction bases outside the gene matches: 5. The germline CDR1 and CDR2 sequences are KGHDR and SFDVKD. CDR3 DNA: TGTGCCACCAGTGATTCCGGGACAGGGGGTGGAAAACTGTTTTTT. Translated, it gives CATSDSGTGGGKLFF.

This clone was picked up a small number of times. DNA for the CDR3: TGCGCCAGCAGCCATACGGACAGGGTCTATGGCTACACCTTC. This sequence encodes CASSHTDRVYGYTF. The chain couples TRBV10-2 to TRBJ1-2; TRBD1 matches at 8 bases. This CDR3 spans 14 amino acids. Trimming removed 6 bases from V and 4 bases from J; junction bases left unmatched: 7. CDR1 is WSHSY and CDR2 is SAAADI in the germline V gene.

This clone was recorded only once. The DNA of the CDR3 is TGTGCCAGCAGCCGCCCTGCCGGGGAGCAGTACTTC. Residues: CASSRPAGEQYF. This chain connects TRBV11-3 to TRBJ2-7; D call uncertain. The CDR3 length is 12 residues. V gave up 5 bases and J gave up 7 bases, with 12 bases separating them. The germline CDR1 and CDR2 sequences are SGHNT and YENEEA.

The chain joins TRBV6-6 to TRBJ2-7, with D possibly matching TRBD1 (6 bases). V lost 2 bases and J 2 bases, leaving 10 bases between the germline ends. Germline-derived CDR1 and CDR2 are MNHNY and SVGAGI (reference sequence). The CDR3 sequence is 14 residues long. This chain's CDR3 is CASSYAGAPYEQYF. DNA for the CDR3: TGTGCCAGCAGTTACGCAGGGGCCCCCTACGAGCAGTACTTC.

This chain joins TRBV7-9 and TRBJ1-2; 12 nucleotides line up with TRBD1. Germline values: CDR1 SEHNR, CDR2 FQNEAQ (reference sequence). V trimming: 4 bases; J trimming: 4 bases; junction bases outside the gene matches: 13. The CDR3 consists of 18 residues. This CDR3 reads CASSSTRDRGLTGYGYTF. The CDR3 nucleotides read TGTGCCAGCAGCTCCACCCGGGACAGGGGGCTAACAGGCTATGGCTACACCTTC.